The 22 T cell receptor beta chains given below trace back to one sample, sequenced in a study of PD-1 blockade in classical Hodgkin lymphoma (dated by TCRdb to about 2020). The sample's time point label is to be understood as: cycle 1 day 1 (C1D1), immediately before nivolumab initiation. Every trial patient had relapsed following autologous stem cell transplantation, and prior brentuximab vedotin exposure was what differed among cohorts A, B and C. The receptor library was made with the immunoSEQ multiplex PCR assay. The table was pulled from immuneACCESS by TCRdb, which kept in-frame rearrangements only. Such tables lose some clones; where checked, under half of the loss comes from unresolved V genes, and the rest has no known cause. The sample table shows some 15,000 clones, and roughly 85% are seen once. The ten most abundant clones make up roughly a fifth of the sample. This sample comprised peripheral blood mononuclear cells (PBMCs), obtained at baseline. Receptors originate from a human donor with classical Hodgkin lymphoma.

This clone was detected once. The chain combines TRBV10-3 with TRBJ2-1; D is undetermined. CDR1 is ENHRY, CDR2 SYGVKD, per germline. V gave up 5 bases and J gave up 9 bases, with 11 bases separating them. This CDR3 comprises 12 residues. The CDR3 DNA is TGTGCCATCAGTACTCCCCCTCGTGAGCAGTTCTTC. This sequence encodes CAISTPPREQFF.

The chain has TRBV18 and TRBJ1-2, with TRBD1 identical over 8 bases. V lost 3 bases and J lost 1; bases outside the gene matches: 4. This CDR3 comprises 15 residues. Germline CDR1 is KGHSH and CDR2 is LQKENI. CDR3 sequence (DNA): TGTGCCAGCTCACCGGGACAGGCGCGTAACTATGGCTACACCTTC. This translates into CASSPGQARNYGYTF.

CDR3 region: CASRVGAGELFF. CDR3 in DNA: TGTGCCAGCCGCGTTGGGGCCGGGGAGCTGTTTTTT. The gene calls are TRBV13 and TRBJ2-2; D is ambiguous. This CDR3 has 12 amino acids. Looked up from germline, CDR1 is PRHDT and CDR2 is FYEKMQ (reference sequence). Trimming left V 8 bases short and J 6 bases short, with 10 bases between.

The chain is built from TRBV7-2 and TRBJ2-7; 9 bases line up with TRBD1. The CDR3 contains 14 residues. Trimming took 6 bases from V and 4 from J; bases not matched to a gene: 7. In germline, CDR1 is SGHTA, CDR2 FQGNSA. In nucleotides, the CDR3 is TGTGCCAGCAGTTCCGGACAGGGGAGGTACGAGCAGTACTTC. As protein: CASSSGQGRYEQYF.

The chain employs TRBV18 and TRBJ1-3, with no clear D. Trimming shortened V by 3 bases and J by 7 bases, and 10 bases separated the two germline ends. Germline lookup yields CDR1 KGHSH and CDR2 LQKENI. The CDR3 length is 13 residues. In DNA, the CDR3 is TGTGCCAGCTCACCTTCACGGAGGAACACCATATATTTT. Translated: CASSPSRRNTIYF.

This chain uses TRBV27 with TRBJ2-1; 13 nucleotides agree with TRBD2. J lost 14 bases, V lost 3 bases, and 10 bases had no gene match. The CDR3 extends over 15 amino acids. Germline loops: CDR1 MNHEY, CDR2 SMNVEV (reference sequence). CDR3 DNA sequence: TGTGCCAGCAGTTTCCAGTCACTAGCGGGGGGGCCTGAGTTCTTC. This codes for CASSFQSLAGGPEFF.

The rearrangement joins TRBV11-2 to TRBJ1-3; no clear D gene. V lost 2 bases and J 3 bases, leaving 5 bases between the germline ends. Germline lookup yields CDR1 SGHAT and CDR2 FQNNGV. The CDR3 loop spans 13 amino acids. CDR3 in DNA: TGTGCCAGCAGCTTAAGACGTGGAAACACCATATATTTT. Its protein product is CASSLRRGNTIYF.

V and J are TRBV9 and TRBJ2-3; 9 bases map to TRBD1. Trimming at V came to 4 bases and at J to 5 bases, leaving 14 bases not matched to a gene. This CDR3 is built from 17 residues. Germline V gene sequence: CDR1 SGDLS, CDR2 YYNGEE. Here the CDR3 DNA reads TGTGCCAGCAGCCCTCAGGGGGGACAGGGTTCTAGAGATACGCAGTATTTT. Amino acid sequence: CASSPQGGQGSRDTQYF.

The gene calls are TRBV2 and TRBJ1-4; D gene ambiguous. V was cut by 5 bases and J by 4 bases, with 8 bases left in between. The CDR3 is 13 amino acids. CDR1 and CDR2 from the germline V gene are SNHLY and FYNNEI. CDR3 amino acids: CASSRGVNEKLFF. The CDR3 DNA reads TGTGCCAGCAGTCGCGGGGTTAATGAAAAACTGTTTTTT.

V is TRBV28 and J is TRBJ2-6; no definite D call. V lost 5 bases and J 0 bases, leaving 11 bases between the germline ends. The CDR3 is 16 residues long. Germline V gene sequence: CDR1 MDHEN, CDR2 SYDVKM. This CDR3 is CASSPTPYSGANVLTF. CDR3 coding DNA: TGTGCCAGCAGTCCGACACCGTACTCTGGGGCCAACGTCCTGACTTTC.

The chain joins TRBV2 to TRBJ1-6, with a possible D match to TRBD1 (6 bases). The germline CDR1 and CDR2 sequences are SNHLY and FYNNEI. Trimming pared 6 bases from V and 0 bases from J, leaving 6 bases between. The length of the CDR3 is 14 residues. The CDR3 nucleotides read TGTGCCAGCAGGACAGGCTCCTATAATTCACCCCTCCACTTT. It encodes CASRTGSYNSPLHF.

The chain recombines TRBV2 with TRBJ2-5, with D possibly TRBD2 on 5 matching bases. The V end was cut by 5 bases, the J end by 5 bases, with 6 bases between. CDR3 length: 11 amino acids. The germline V gene has CDR1 SNHLY and CDR2 FYNNEI. CDR3 nucleotide sequence: TGTGCCAGCAGTTTAGCGGAGACCCAGTACTTC. This codes for CASSLAETQYF.

This chain joins TRBV16 and TRBJ1-2; D is unresolved. The germline CDR1 and CDR2 sequences are KGHSY and FQNENV. The CDR3 runs to 16 residues. Trimming took off 0 bases at V and 1 base at J, with 12 bases between the two ends. CDR3: CASSQSTVAGNYGYTF. In DNA form, the CDR3 reads TGTGCCAGCAGCCAATCCACGGTGGCGGGTAACTATGGCTACACCTTC.

The rearrangement links TRBV27 to TRBJ1-5; 8 bases are shared with TRBD1. This CDR3 region has 16 residues. CDR1 is MNHEY, CDR2 SMNVEV, per germline (reference sequence). The J segment lost 5 bases and the V segment lost 4 bases, leaving 10 bases of the junction unmatched. CDR3 sequence: CASSSPEDRDDQPQHF. CDR3 nucleotides: TGTGCCAGCAGTTCCCCGGAGGACAGGGATGATCAGCCCCAGCATTTT.

The chain employs TRBV18 and TRBJ1-5, with TRBD1 matching over 7 bases. Germline CDR1 reads KGHSH; CDR2 reads LQKENI. The V segment lost 3 bases and the J segment 4 bases; nucleotides outside the gene matches: 0. The CDR3 extends over 13 amino acids. The CDR3 reads CASSPGQNQPQHF. DNA for the CDR3: TGTGCCAGCTCACCGGGACAGAATCAGCCCCAGCATTTT.

Only one count was recorded for this clone. This sequence joins TRBV19 and TRBJ1-5; D is perhaps TRBD1 (5 bases). The V gene lost 5 bases and the J gene lost 4 bases, with 12 bases spanning the gap. Germline CDR1 LNHDA, CDR2 SQIVND (reference sequence). CDR3 length equals 14 residues. CDR3 in DNA: TGTGCCAGTAGTGGACACCTAGGGAATCAGCCCCAGCATTTT. Amino acids: CASSGHLGNQPQHF.

The V gene is TRBV4-1, the J gene TRBJ1-1, with D possibly being TRBD1 (5 bases). The CDR3 runs 13 residues. The V end was cut by 0 bases, the J end by 11 bases, with 13 bases between. The germline CDR1 and CDR2 sequences are MGHRA and YSYEKL. In DNA form, the CDR3 reads TGCGCCAGCAGCCAAGAGGGGCGGGTTCAGGCTTTCTTT. This encodes CASSQEGRVQAFF.

The chain uses TRBV13 and TRBJ2-5, with a possible D match to TRBD1 (6 bases). Per germline, CDR1 PRHDT and CDR2 FYEKMQ (reference sequence). V was pared by 3 bases and J by 5 bases, with 13 bases between. This CDR3 region has 14 residues. The CDR3 DNA reads as TGTGCCAGCAGCTTCCGGGACACCGAGGAGACCCAGTACTTC. Its protein product is CASSFRDTEETQYF.

This clone has just one count. Compared with germline, one end of the junction differs, possibly owing to a read error. The chain employs TRBV4-1 and TRBJ2-7; D is tentatively TRBD1 or TRBD2 (5 bases each). The CDR3 spans 12 residues. Germline lookup yields CDR1 MGHRA and CDR2 YSYEKL. The DNA for the CDR3 is TGTGCCAGCAGCCAAGAGAGGGGCGAGCAGTACTTC. This gives the protein CASSQERGEQYF.

This chain uses TRBV4-1 with TRBJ1-2, with D possibly TRBD1 on 6 matching bases. CDR1 is MGHRA and CDR2 is YSYEKL in the germline V gene. Trimming stripped 0 bases from V and 2 bases from J, with 13 bases between. This CDR3 has 16 amino acids. The CDR3 reads CASSQEWTDLNYGYTF. In DNA, the CDR3 is TGCGCCAGCAGCCAAGAGTGGACAGACCTCAACTATGGCTACACCTTC.

The rearrangement uses TRBV6-5 and TRBJ2-7; 8 bases line up with TRBD1. Germline CDR1 MNHEY, CDR2 SVGAGI. CDR3 length: 13 amino acids. The junction had 5 bases not matched to a gene; V was cut back by 9 bases and J by 1 base. The DNA for the CDR3 is TGTGCCAGTTCCACAGGGGGTTCCTACGAGCAGTACTTC. Residues: CASSTGGSYEQYF.

V and J are TRBV11-1 and TRBJ2-4; D possibly corresponds to TRBD2 (8 bases). Germline values: CDR1 SGHAT, CDR2 FQDESV (reference sequence). V lost 5 bases and J 14 bases, leaving 16 bases between the germline ends. The length of the CDR3 is 12 residues. The CDR3 loop is CASSRRGRGEYF. The CDR3 DNA sequence: TGTGCCAGCAGCCGGAGGGGGCGGGGGGAGTACTTC.